Listed below are T cell receptor beta chains from one sample, sequenced in a study of multiple sclerosis patients with progressive multifocal leukoencephalopathy. The assay was immunoSEQ multiplex PCR, and TCRdb's table has in-frame clones only and misses some. The sample lists approximately 30,000 clones, approximately 86% occurring once. This specimen was PBMCs, taken from a patient treated with natalizumab. These receptors originate from a woman aged 35 to 49 with progressive multifocal leukoencephalopathy. CDR3s include the opening cysteine and the closing phenylalanine or tryptophan. D genes are given only for firm matches. Clone size is not always given. Where it is, it says once, few, many or a class for expanded clones.

NA | TRBJ1-5 | NA | TRBV7-2 | TGTGCCAGCAGCTATAGGGCGGGAGGGGGCAATCAGCCCCAGCATTTT | CASSYRAGGGNQPQHF
NA | TRBJ1-2 | NA | TRBV6-6 | TGTGCCAGCAGTGACAGGTTTTATGGCTACACCTTC | CASSDRFYGYTF
NA | TRBJ2-1 | few | TRBV4-2 | TGTGCCAGCAGCCAACCCAGGGGTTTTGGGCTGGGTGAGCAGTTCTTC | CASSQPRGFGLGEQFF
NA | TRBJ1-1 | once | TRBV6-1 | TGTGCCAGCAGGCGCCCCGGGACCGGGAACACTGAAGCTTTCTTT | CASRRPGTGNTEAFF
NA | TRBJ2-6 | NA | TRBV30 | TGTGCCTGGAGACGGGGGCGGGGCACTACTGGGGCCAACGTCCTGACTTTC | CAWRRGRGTTGANVLTF
TRBD1 | TRBJ1-2 | NA | TRBV6-4 | TGTGCCAGCAGTGCTAGACAGGGAGAAGGCTACACCTTC | CASSARQGEGYTF
NA | TRBJ2-2 | NA | TRBV18 | TGTGCCAGCTCATCCAAGACCGGGGAGCTGTTTTTT | CASSSKTGELFF
TRBD1 | TRBJ1-6 | NA | TRBV4-3 | TGCGCCAGCAGCCAAGTGTCAGGGGGTAATTCACCCCTCCACTTT | CASSQVSGGNSPLHF
NA | TRBJ1-1 | NA | TRBV21-1 | TGTGCCAGCAGCAAACTTAGAGGGTACCCGGACACTGAAGCTTTCTTT | CASSKLRGYPDTEAFF
NA | TRBJ1-4 | few | TRBV7-9 | TGTGCCAGCAGCTTCCGGGAAAGGGAAAAACTGTTTTTT | CASSFREREKLFF
TRBD1 | TRBJ1-2 | NA | TRBV2 | TGTGCCAGCAGTCCCTATGGGACAGGGAGCGGCTACACCTTC | CASSPYGTGSGYTF
NA | TRBJ1-2 | few | TRBV7-9 | TGTGCCAGCACCCGGGACGCTATATCCTATGGCTACACCTTC | CASTRDAISYGYTF
NA | TRBJ1-1 | NA | TRBV2 | TGTGCCAGCAGGCGAGACAGTTTGATGAACACTGAAGCTTTCTTT | CASRRDSLMNTEAFF
NA | TRBJ1-1 | NA | TRBV7-3 | TGTGCCAGCAGCTTAGAAAAAGGGGGCACTGAAGCTTTCTTT | CASSLEKGGTEAFF
NA | TRBJ2-7 | NA | TRBV29-1 | TGCAGCGCTCTACTGAGGGTCAGTGGGAACGAGCAGTACTTC | CSALLRVSGNEQYF
NA | TRBJ1-4 | NA | TRBV9 | TGTGCCAGCAGCGTAGGCGTTTTAGGTAATGAAAAACTGTTTTTT | CASSVGVLGNEKLFF
NA | TRBJ1-5 | NA | TRBV12-5 | TGTGCTAGTGGTTTGGGCGACAATCAGCCCCAGCATTTT | CASGLGDNQPQHF
TRBD2 | TRBJ2-7 | NA | TRBV5-1 | TGCGCCAGCAGAGAAAGCGGGGACCCCGAGCAGTACTTC | CASRESGDPEQYF
NA | TRBJ2-7 | NA | TRBV7-6 | TGTGCCAGCAGCACCACCTACGAGCAGTACTTC | CASSTTYEQYF
NA | TRBJ1-3 | NA | TRBV6-1 | TGTGCCAGCAATCTACAGGGTAGTCGGAACACCATATATTTT | CASNLQGSRNTIYF
NA | TRBJ1-3 | NA | TRBV27 | TGTGCCAGCAGAGGGGCGGACAGCTCTACCTCTGGAAACACCATATATTTT | CASRGADSSTSGNTIYF
NA | TRBJ1-1 | NA | TRBV14 | TGTGCCAGCAGCCGCGGTGGGAACACTGAAGCTTTCTTT | CASSRGGNTEAFF